This T cell receptor beta chain was retrieved from a study of PD-1 blockade in mismatch repair-deficient tumors. Study as a whole: All were previously treated, progressing patients with about a dozen mismatch repair-deficient cancer types.

CDR1 and CDR2 from the germline V gene are SGHVS and FQNEAQ. V trimming: 2 bases; J trimming: 7 bases; junction bases outside the gene matches: 4. The CDR3 has 15 amino acids. Mismatch repair deficiency was confirmed in all patients, by PCR or immunohistochemistry. TCR sequencing covered a few patients who responded to pembrolizumab. The repertoire was sequenced with immunoSEQ multiplex PCR; TCRdb's copy has only in-frame clones and lacks some. Among under 25,000 clones listed, about four fifths were seen once. Findings of the study overall: Tumor-resident clones, often absent from pretreatment blood, expanded after pembrolizumab and then contracted.

As regards this clone: Its antigen is currently unknown.

The material sequenced was PBMCs, taken 52 weeks after starting pembrolizumab. The sequence derives from an adult with mismatch repair-deficient cancer. The chain recombines TRBV7-8 with TRBJ2-5; TRBD2 aligns across 13 bases. CDR3 region: CASSLTSGRVMTQYF. The CDR3 DNA follows: TGTGCCAGCAGCTTAACTAGCGGGAGGGTAATGACCCAGTACTTC.